This T cell receptor beta chain was profiled in a study of T-cell memory formation after mild COVID-19. The overall study: Largely donor-specific sequence clusters came from a couple of donors. Points from the study as a whole: A balance of CD4 and CD8 characterized clones contracting day 15 to 85, whereas later expanders leaned CD4+. Some responding clones appeared in pre-infection memory, suggesting cross-reactive memory joined.

Trimming stripped 8 bases from V and 0 bases from J, with 18 bases between. Germline values: CDR1 MNHEY, CDR2 SMNVEV (reference sequence). CDR3 length equals 16 residues. After 5'RACE with constant-segment primers, TCR alpha and TCR beta cDNA libraries carrying sample barcodes and UMIs were obtained. TCRdb recomputed calls from the 5' RACE reads with MiXCR, one row per CDR3 protein. The table records tens of thousands of distinct CDR3 sequences, about 15% of them present only once. Comments on this clonotype: The target antigen is unknown.

This receptor was obtained from a man younger than 30 who had mild COVID-19 (a few samples of this study predate the infection). Cell type and time point are not known. The V call is TRBV27, the J call TRBJ2-3; D may be TRBD2 (6 bases). The sequencing input was PBMCs or a T cell subset sorted from them (not recorded which). CDR3 sequence reads: CASGPRLGTSTDTQYF. The CDR3 nucleotides are TGTGCCAGCGGGCCCAGACTAGGGACTAGCACAGATACGCAGTATTTT.